This TCR beta chain came from a study of T cell responses to AZD1222 COVID-19 vaccine. Study background: Pooled samples include second doses given at about 4 or 12 weeks.

Note on this clone: Its target is unknown.

Study results and limitations: After two AZD1222 doses, spike-specific TCR breadth and depth rose versus day 0.

The CDR3 has 15 amino acids. CDR1 is SGHNT and CDR2 is YENEEA in the germline V gene. V was clipped by 5 bases and J by 1 base; unmatched bases: 6. Sequencing used immunoSEQ multiplex PCR; TCRdb keeps in-frame clones, though not all of them. The sample lists roughly 150,000 clones, 91% seen once, with more than 1.4% in the top ten. The sample was peripheral blood, taken on day 0 of AZD1222 vaccination. The V call is TRBV11-3, the J call TRBJ1-1; 8 nucleotides align to TRBD1. The sequence was obtained from an adult in good health. The CDR3 region has the DNA TGTGCCAGCAGCGACAGGACAGGGCCGAACACTGAAGCTTTCTTT. Translation gives CASSDRTGPNTEAFF.